The clone carrying this T cell receptor (beta chain) has just one count. Clinical history reported by participants formed the basis on which cohorts were assigned. The sample belongs to a study of blood T cell repertoires in COVID-19. The overall study: Whether acute or convalescent, the COVID-19 samples came from the United States, Italy and Spain. T cells, B-cell-depleted T cells, or PBMCs provided the cDNA or gDNA that served as material.

Per the germline V gene, CDR1 is MNHNS and CDR2 is SASEGT. The CDR3 totals 14 residues. V dropped 0 bases and J dropped 11 bases, with 16 bases sitting between them. As processed by the authors: Quantification of nucleated cells was approximated via reference gene primer amplification. Assay used: immunoSEQ multiplex PCR; TCRdb lists only in-frame clones, some missing. For V, J and clone size, that table is used; D and trimming come from the DNA. The repertoire holds approximately 300,000 clones, approximately 89% seen once, with around 9% in the top ten. The sample was PBMCs or T cells enriched from blood (not recorded which). The sequence came from a woman aged 25 to 39 who had recovered from COVID-19. The chain is built from TRBV6-1 and TRBJ1-1; D unresolved. CDR3 coding DNA: TGTGCCAGCAGTGAAGCCCCCTCGGGGAGGCCGGCTTTCTTT. Amino acid sequence: CASSEAPSGRPAFF.